This T cell receptor (beta chain) originates from a study of blood T cell repertoires in COVID-19. Study in general: PBMCs, B-cell-depleted T cells, or T cells provided the cDNA or gDNA that made up the material.

Across under 25 US areas, participants ranged in age from roughly 18 to 89 years. Clinical history as reported by participants underpinned cohort assignment. Produced via immunoSEQ multiplex PCR; TCRdb's table is partial and in-frame only. The table records 100,000 to 150,000 clones, around 80% of them present only once. The CDR3 loop spans 14 amino acids. Germline assignment: CDR1 SGHRS and CDR2 YFSETQ. V dropped 1 base and J dropped 16; count of bases not matched to a gene: 12. Sequenced material: PBMCs or T cells enriched from blood (not recorded which). This clonotype originated in a man aged 40-55 years with acute COVID-19. The chain carries TRBV5-1 and TRBJ2-1; 9 nucleotides align to TRBD2. The CDR3 DNA follows: TGCGCCAGCAGCTTGCAAATTAGCGGGAGCCCGGAATTCTTC. This gives the protein CASSLQISGSPEFF.